This T cell receptor (beta chain) emerged from a study of blood T cell repertoires in COVID-19. Turning to the study itself: Some COVID-19 samples were acute and others convalescent; all came from the United States, Italy and Spain. From T cells, B-cell-depleted T cells, or PBMCs came the material, which was cDNA or gDNA.

Per the study methods: Cell counts per sample came from amplifying reference gene primers. Measured with immunoSEQ multiplex PCR; TCRdb has only the in-frame clones, and not every one. V and J calls and clone size are copied from that table; D and trimming were computed from the DNA. The repertoire holds 120,000 or so clones, 83% seen once, with 5.9% in the top ten. Sequenced material: peripheral blood. This TCR came from a man older than 75 with active or convalescent COVID-19.

CDR3 nucleotide sequence: TGTGCCAGCAGCGTAGTAGACAGGGGGGGTACAGATACGCAGTATTTT. Its translation: CASSVVDRGGTDTQYF. V usage is TRBV9 and J usage is TRBJ2-3; 9 positions match TRBD1. Germline CDR1 and CDR2: SGDLS and YYNGEE. The CDR3 is 16 amino acids. Trimming took 0 bases from V and 3 from J; bases not matched to a gene: 5.